This T cell receptor beta chain was sequenced in a study of blood T cell repertoires in COVID-19. Whole-study context: COVID-19 samples collected from the United States, Italy and Spain covered acute and convalescent phases. PBMCs, B-cell-depleted T cells, or T cells provided the cDNA or gDNA that made up the material.

In the source study's methods: It was from reference gene primer amplification that nucleated cell counts were estimated. Only in-frame clones appear in the TCRdb table, and some are missing; sequencing was by immunoSEQ multiplex PCR. V and J calls and clone size follow that table, whereas D and trimming were derived from the DNA. The repertoire has 340,000 or so clones, approximately 82% of them found once; the top ten carry about 3%. CDR1 DFQATT and CDR2 SNEGSKA come from the germline V gene (reference sequence). The CDR3 is 11 amino acids. Trimming stripped 6 bases from V and 7 bases from J, with 7 bases between.

Sequenced input: peripheral blood. The rearrangement joins TRBV20-1 to TRBJ1-6, with unresolved D. This TCR was recovered from a man aged 25-45 years with active or convalescent COVID-19. The CDR3 DNA reads TGCAGTGCGCGCGAGAATTCACCCCTCCACTTT. Protein: CSARENSPLHF.